This T cell receptor beta chain was sequenced for a study of T cells in Graves' hyperthyroidism and ophthalmopathy. The study, taken as a whole, reports: In validation, the model predicted ophthalmopathy. These predictions came a median about 6.5 months before onset. In the analysis, a 13 V-J model separated ophthalmopathy from stable hyperthyroidism.

This clonotype was seen ten or more times. Its target is unknown. Germline V lookup: CDR1 SGHVS, CDR2 FQNEAQ. V lost 4 bases and J lost 4, with 13 bases in between. This CDR3 region has 14 residues. A lack of ophthalmopathy progression within 18 months defined stable Graves' hyperthyroidism. Aged 18 to 65, the patients had hyperthyroidism that was newly diagnosed and had lasted under 2 months. TCR beta CDR3 regions were amplified from RNA. In the first-round RT-PCR of the TCR CDR3, the HTBI primer set was used. TCRdb itself ran the multiplex PCR reads through MiXCR, one entry per CDR3 protein. The sample has under 300,000 distinct CDR3 sequences; roughly 15% are singletons.

The chain is built from TRBV7-8 and TRBJ1-2, with a weak D call TRBD1 (5 bases). The receptor comes from a woman aged 40 to 50 with Graves' hyperthyroidism. The sample taken for sequencing was blood. The CDR3 DNA follows: TGTGCCAGCAGCTCGGGACGATCGGGCTATGGCTACACCTTC. Translating gives CASSSGRSGYGYTF.